The 18 T cell receptor beta chains below come from one sample, sequenced in a study of T cells after yellow fever vaccination. TCRdb re-analysed the 5' RACE reads in MiXCR, keeping a single row per CDR3 protein. The sample records 250,000 to 400,000 distinct CDR3 sequences, around 4.5% being singletons. This material consisted of PBMCs, taken 15 days after the yellow fever booster vaccination. These receptors were taken from a man aged 18-30 years who received the YFV17D yellow fever vaccine.

The V and J genes are TRBV29-1 and TRBJ2-5, with D possibly being TRBD1 (6 bases). Germline V gene sequence: CDR1 SQVTM, CDR2 ANQGSEA. Trimming left V 2 bases short and J 1 base short, with 11 bases between. This CDR3 is built from 14 residues. CDR3 protein: CSVEIMGAQETQYF. The CDR3 coding sequence is TGCAGCGTTGAAATCATGGGGGCCCAAGAGACCCAGTACTTC.

The chain is built from TRBV5-5 and TRBJ2-7; D is ambiguous. Per germline, CDR1 SGHKS and CDR2 YYEKEE (reference sequence). The CDR3 sequence is 15 residues long. Trimming stripped 0 bases from V and 5 bases from J, with 15 bases between. Here the CDR3 DNA reads TGTGCCAGCAGCTTGGAGCCCCCTTTTTCCGACGAGCAGTACGTC. Residues: CASSLEPPFSDEQYV.

This clonotype was found many times. The chain employs TRBV5-1 and TRBJ2-1; the D gene is possibly TRBD1 (5 bases). Trimming removed 4 bases at V and 5 bases at J, with 10 bases between. The CDR3 contains 13 residues. From germline, CDR1 is SGHRS and CDR2 YFSETQ. CDR3 sequence (DNA): TGCGCCAGCAGCGGGCAGGGTAACAATGAGCAGTTCTTC. This codes for CASSGQGNNEQFF.

The DNA of the CDR3 is TGCGCCAGCAGCTTGGTGAGGGGGGGGCAGTTCTTC. This codes for CASSLVRGGQFF. The chain carries TRBV5-1 and TRBJ2-1; D might be TRBD2 (7 bases). Germline CDR1 SGHRS, CDR2 YFSETQ. CDR3 length equals 12 residues. V lost 0 bases, J lost 12 bases, and 10 bases lay in between. Filled out from reference TRBV5-1 and TRBJ2-1, the complete variable domain reads KAGVTQTPRYLIKTRGQQVTLSCSPISGHRSVSWYQQTPGQGLQFLFEYFSETQRNKGNFPGRFSGRQFSNSRSEMNVSTLELGDSALYLCASSLVRGGQFFGPGTRLTVL.

This clonotype was found many times. The chain couples TRBV7-2 to TRBJ2-7; possible D gene TRBD1, 5 bases. V was clipped by 1 base and J by 2 bases, with 6 bases between them. This CDR3 spans 13 amino acids. In germline, CDR1 is SGHTA, CDR2 FQGNSA. CDR3 region: CASSLGTTYEQYV. The CDR3 DNA is TGTGCCAGCAGCTTAGGGACAACCTACGAGCAGTACGTC.

This CDR3 is CASSATGLETEAFF. CDR3 sequence (DNA): TGCGCCAGCAGCGCGACAGGGCTGGAAACTGAAGCTTTCTTT. The chain couples TRBV5-1 to TRBJ1-1; TRBD1 aligns across 7 bases. The CDR3 length is 14 residues. CDR1 and CDR2 from the germline V gene are SGHRS and YFSETQ. The V and J ends lost 4 bases and 5 bases, in that order; junction bases with no gene match: 8.

This clonotype has only a few counts. V usage is TRBV6-5 and J usage is TRBJ2-6; no firm D call. Trimming pared 4 bases from V and 0 bases from J, leaving 4 bases between. This CDR3 spans 14 amino acids. Per germline, CDR1 MNHEY and CDR2 SVGAGI. This chain's CDR3 is CASSSLSGANVLTF. CDR3 coding DNA: TGTGCCAGCAGTTCCCTCTCTGGGGCCAACGTCCTGACTTTC.

This clonotype appeared a few times. This chain connects TRBV5-1 to TRBJ2-7, with 9 bases fitting TRBD1. V was clipped by 0 bases and J by 5 bases; unmatched bases: 0. Germline V gene sequence: CDR1 SGHRS, CDR2 YFSETQ. The CDR3 has 13 amino acids. CDR3 protein: CASSLGDRDEQYV. CDR3 DNA sequence: TGCGCCAGCAGCTTGGGGGACAGGGACGAGCAGTACGTC.

This chain joins TRBV7-3 and TRBJ2-6; D not resolved. V was clipped by 7 bases and J by 2 bases, with 6 bases between them. Germline V gene sequence: CDR1 SGHTA, CDR2 FQGTGA. This CDR3 is built from 13 residues. The CDR3 is CASTVPGANVLTF. The CDR3 DNA follows: TGTGCCAGCACCGTCCCTGGGGCCAACGTCCTGACTTTC. The full variable domain, its missing parts supplied by reference TRBV7-3 and TRBJ2-6, is GAGVSQTPSNKVTEKGKYVELRCDPISGHTALYWYRQSLGQGPEFLIYFQGTGAADDSGLPNDRFFAVRPEGSVSTLKIQRTERGDSAVYLCASTVPGANVLTFGAGSRLTVL.

The table lists this clonotype with many counts. The CDR3 is CASSLGARGSWNEQFF. CDR3 DNA sequence: TGCGCCAGCAGCTTGGGCGCCAGGGGTAGTTGGAATGAGCAGTTCTTC. The rearrangement links TRBV5-1 to TRBJ2-1; D might be TRBD1 (6 bases). CDR3 size: 16 residues. The germline V gene has CDR1 SGHRS and CDR2 YFSETQ. The V gene lost 0 bases and the J gene lost 7 bases, with 17 bases spanning the gap.

In its sample, this clonotype was seen many times. The CDR3 DNA reads TGTGCCAGCAGTTTCGGGCAGCCCTTCACAGATACGCAGTATTTT. Translation: CASSFGQPFTDTQYF. The chain uses TRBV27 and TRBJ2-3; D gene uncertain. Trimming took off 3 bases at V and 2 bases at J, with 12 bases between the two ends. This CDR3 is built from 15 residues. The V gene's germline CDR1 is MNHEY and CDR2 SMNVEV (reference sequence).

This clonotype was observed many times. The chain recombines TRBV7-2 with TRBJ2-7, with 12 nucleotides matching TRBD2. CDR3 length: 16 residues. Germline trimming cut 5 bases from V and 3 bases from J; bases unmatched to any gene: 8. CDR1 is SGHTA, CDR2 FQGNSA, per germline. CDR3 residues: CASSRRTSGDGYEQYF. The CDR3 bases are TGTGCCAGCAGCCGACGGACTAGCGGGGACGGCTACGAGCAGTACTTC.

This clonotype showed up many times. The chain is built from TRBV7-9 and TRBJ2-5; 10 bases are shared with TRBD2. Unmatched junction bases numbered 12, after V lost 3 bases and J lost 2 bases. This CDR3 comprises 18 residues. Germline CDR1 is SEHNR and CDR2 is FQNEAQ (reference sequence). In DNA, the CDR3 is TGTGCCAGCAGCTTCTCCGCTTATTTAGCGGGGGGACAAGAGACCCAGTACTTC. Translating it yields CASSFSAYLAGGQETQYF. The complete variable domain, with remaining parts taken from reference TRBV7-9 and TRBJ2-5, reads DTGVSQNPRHKITKRGQNVTFRCDPISEHNRLYWYRQTLGQGPEFLTYFQNEAQLEKSRLLSDRFSAERPKGSFSTLEIQRTEQGDSAMYLCASSFSAYLAGGQETQYFGPGTRLLVL.

This clonotype has a handful of counts. The chain uses TRBV5-1 and TRBJ1-1; D is unclear. V was pared by 0 bases and J by 7 bases, with 10 bases between. This CDR3 contains 13 residues. Germline CDR1 SGHRS, CDR2 YFSETQ. The CDR3 bases are TGCGCCAGCAGCTTGGGGGTTGGGAGTGAAGCTTTCTTT. This sequence encodes CASSLGVGSEAFF.

The V and J genes are TRBV7-7 and TRBJ2-5; no reliable D call. V lost 6 bases to trimming and J lost 3 bases, with 11 bases between them. Germline-derived CDR1 and CDR2 are SSHAT and FNYEAQ (reference sequence). The CDR3 totals 13 residues. CDR3 sequence (DNA): TGTGCCAGCAGTTCGGTGGGGAAAGAGACCCAGTACTTC. It codes for CASSSVGKETQYF.

V is TRBV7-9 and J is TRBJ2-1; the match to TRBD1 covers 8 bases. Germline V gene data show CDR1 as SEHNR and CDR2 as FQNEAQ (reference sequence). The trim removed 4 bases at V and 0 bases at J, leaving 5 bases unmatched. The CDR3 runs to 16 residues. The CDR3 region is CASSSFGTGSYNEQFF. In DNA, the CDR3 is TGTGCCAGCAGCTCATTCGGGACAGGCTCCTACAATGAGCAGTTCTTC.

In this sample, this clonotype turned up many times. The V call is TRBV20-1, the J call TRBJ1-5; D not certain. The CDR3 loop spans 16 amino acids. Germline CDR1 DFQATT, CDR2 SNEGSKA (reference sequence). V gave up 1 base and J gave up 5 bases, with 18 bases separating them. The CDR3 sequence is CSARGPRPTADQPQHF. CDR3 sequence (DNA): TGCAGTGCTAGAGGTCCGCGCCCCACCGCCGATCAGCCCCAGCATTTT.

This clonotype showed up just a few times. The DNA for the CDR3 is TGTGCCAGCAGCCCTGCGGGGACAGGAAAGAATCAGCCCCAGCATTTT. Translated, it gives CASSPAGTGKNQPQHF. The chain couples TRBV7-6 to TRBJ1-5; TRBD1 agrees at 8 bases. Germline CDR1 SGHVS, CDR2 FNYEAQ. The junction had 10 bases not matched to a gene; V was cut back by 5 bases and J by 4 bases. CDR3 length: 16 residues. The full variable domain, its missing parts supplied by reference TRBV7-6 and TRBJ1-5, is GAGVSQSPRYKVTKRGQDVALRCDPISGHVSLYWYRQALGQGPEFLTYFNYEAQQDKSGLPNDRFSAERPEGSISTLTIQRTEQRDSAMYRCASSPAGTGKNQPQHFGDGTRLSIL.